This T cell receptor beta chain was captured by sequencing in a study of blood T cells in healthy people across ages. Losses at the gene ends were 2 bases for V and 9 bases for J; bases not matched to a gene: 12. The CDR3 runs to 16 residues. CDR1 and CDR2 (germline): LGHNT, FRNRAP. A second 7 to 11 cycle PCR used barcoded and J-beta primers. TCRdb reanalysed the 5' RACE reads using MiXCR and keeps one entry per CDR3 protein. The sample lists approximately 1.5 million distinct CDR3 sequences, 34% occurring once. Study outcomes and limitations: The long-lived group displayed more naive CD4+ cells, plus higher diversity, than the aged donors did.

With respect to this clonotype: Its cognate antigen is unknown.

Sequenced sample: blood. The receptor was isolated from a woman between 25 and 40 years old in good health. The chain uses TRBV12-5 and TRBJ2-1, with 8 bases fitting TRBD2. Written as DNA, the CDR3 is TGTGCTAGTGGTTTGTATTTGATTCCAACTAGCGGTGAGCAGTTCTTC. This codes for CASGLYLIPTSGEQFF.